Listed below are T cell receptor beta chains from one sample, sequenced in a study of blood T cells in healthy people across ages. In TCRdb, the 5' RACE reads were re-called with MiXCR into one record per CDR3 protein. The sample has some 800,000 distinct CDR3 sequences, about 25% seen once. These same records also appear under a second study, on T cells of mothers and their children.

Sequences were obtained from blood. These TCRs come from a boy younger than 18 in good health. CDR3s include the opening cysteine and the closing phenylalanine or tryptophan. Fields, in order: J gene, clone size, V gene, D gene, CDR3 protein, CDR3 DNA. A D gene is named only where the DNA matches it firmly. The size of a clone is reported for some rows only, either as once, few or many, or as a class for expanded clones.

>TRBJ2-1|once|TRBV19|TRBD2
CASSIGVASGNEQFF
TGTGCCAGTAGTATAGGGGTGGCTAGCGGAAATGAGCAGTTCTTC
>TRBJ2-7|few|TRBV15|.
CATSRDLVGNEQYF
TGTGCCACCAGCAGAGATTTGGTAGGGAACGAGCAGTACTTC
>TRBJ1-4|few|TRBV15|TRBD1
CATSRRGQLQKLFF
TGTGCCACCAGCAGGCGGGGACAGCTGCAAAAACTGTTTTTT
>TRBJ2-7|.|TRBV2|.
CACRLSYEQYF
TGTGCCTGTCGACTCTCCTACGAGCAGTACTTC
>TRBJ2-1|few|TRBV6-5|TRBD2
CASLKGAGLAGGEQFF
TGTGCCAGCTTAAAGGGGGCAGGTCTAGCGGGAGGTGAGCAGTTCTTC
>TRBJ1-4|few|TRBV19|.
CASRSAYEKLFF
TGTGCCAGTAGGAGCGCGTATGAAAAACTGTTTTTT
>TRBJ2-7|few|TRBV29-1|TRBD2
CSVEDRIAGVSEQYF
TGCAGCGTTGAAGATCGAATAGCGGGAGTTTCCGAGCAGTACTTC
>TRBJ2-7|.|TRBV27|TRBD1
CASSLQGGFYEQYF
TGTGCCAGCAGTCTACAGGGGGGTTTCTACGAGCAGTACTTC
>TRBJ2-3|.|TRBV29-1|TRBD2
CSVVSTSGTDTQYF
TGCAGCGTTGTCTCGACTAGCGGCACAGATACGCAGTATTTT
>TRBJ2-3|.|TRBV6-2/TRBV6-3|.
CASSTRVDDSTDTQYF
TGTGCCAGCAGCACCAGGGTCGACGACTCCACAGATACGCAGTATTTT
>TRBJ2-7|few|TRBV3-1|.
CASSQDLRYEQYF
TGTGCCAGCAGCCAAGACTTAAGGTACGAGCAGTACTTC
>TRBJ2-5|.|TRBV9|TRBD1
CASSVQQGFEETQYF
TGTGCCAGCAGCGTGCAACAGGGGTTCGAAGAGACCCAGTACTTC
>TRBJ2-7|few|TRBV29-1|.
CSVRDWAPPYEQYF
TGCAGTGTACGGGATTGGGCGCCGCCCTACGAGCAGTACTTC
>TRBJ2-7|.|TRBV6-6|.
CASSLDPTYEQYF
TGTGCCAGCAGTTTAGACCCGACCTACGAGCAGTACTTC
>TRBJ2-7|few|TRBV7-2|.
CASTSGGEQYF
TGTGCCAGCACTTCCGGGGGCGAGCAGTACTTC
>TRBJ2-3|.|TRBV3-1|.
CASSQGTPDKQYF
TGTGCCAGCAGCCAAGGGACCCCGGATAAGCAGTATTTT
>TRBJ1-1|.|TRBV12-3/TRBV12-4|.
CASNPGRGRLTEAFF
TGTGCCAGCAACCCTGGCAGGGGCCGGCTGACTGAAGCTTTCTTT
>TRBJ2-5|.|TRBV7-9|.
CASSFPPTEYQETQYF
TGTGCCAGCAGCTTCCCCCCGACAGAGTACCAAGAGACCCAGTACTTC
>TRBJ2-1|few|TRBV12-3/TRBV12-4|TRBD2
CASGGTGLAGGSSYNVQFF
TGTGCCAGCGGGGGGACGGGACTAGCGGGAGGGAGCTCCTACAATGTGCAGTTCTTC
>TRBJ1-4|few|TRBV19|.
CASSIPPGRGLFF
TGTGCCAGTAGTATACCTCCCGGGAGGGGACTGTTTTTT
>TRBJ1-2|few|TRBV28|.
CASSPGQRGYTF
TGTGCCAGCAGTCCTGGACAGCGCGGCTACACCTTC
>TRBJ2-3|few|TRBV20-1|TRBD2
CSARDGSGGAETQYF
TGCAGTGCTAGAGATGGCAGCGGGGGGGCGGAAACGCAGTATTTT
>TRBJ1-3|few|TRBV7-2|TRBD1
CASSLSDWSWTGAGNTIYF
TGCGCCAGCAGCTTATCTGACTGGTCCTGGACAGGGGCTGGAAACACCATATATTTT
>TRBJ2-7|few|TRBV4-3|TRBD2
CASSLSGGTHEQYF
TGCGCCAGCAGCCTTAGCGGGGGGACCCACGAGCAGTACTTC
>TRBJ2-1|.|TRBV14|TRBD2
CASSQYRAGGPHDEQFF
TGTGCCAGCAGCCAGTATAGAGCGGGGGGCCCCCACGATGAGCAGTTCTTT
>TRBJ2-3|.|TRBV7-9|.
CASSLGSTGGTDTQYF
TGTGCCAGCAGCTTAGGGTCGACAGGAGGCACAGATACGCAGTATTTT
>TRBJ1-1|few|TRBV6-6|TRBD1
CASRTDRALLNTEAFF
TGTGCCAGCAGGACGGACAGGGCCTTACTGAACACTGAAGCTTTCTTT
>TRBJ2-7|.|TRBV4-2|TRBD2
CASSQDLTSGVREQYF
TGTGCCAGCAGCCAAGATCTTACTAGCGGGGTGCGCGAGCAGTACTTC
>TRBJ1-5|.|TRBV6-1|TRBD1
CASSLDRLNQPQHF
TGTGCCAGCAGTTTGGACAGGCTCAATCAGCCCCAGCATTTT
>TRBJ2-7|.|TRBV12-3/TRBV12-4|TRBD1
CASSLARGTGAHEQYF
TGTGCCAGCAGTTTAGCGCGTGGGACAGGGGCACACGAGCAGTACTTC